The 24 T cell receptor beta chains given below trace back to one sample, sequenced in a study of graft-versus-host responses after intestinal transplantation. Repertoires were generated with immunoSEQ multiplex PCR, while TCRdb's copy carries only in-frame clones and drops some. Of around 33,000 clones listed, over 85% are singletons. This specimen consisted of PBMCs, obtained 16 days after intestinal transplant. The receptors were gathered from a human patient who received an intestinal transplant, so some T cells may come from the graft donor.

J is TRBJ1-5 and V is TRBV4-1; D gene ambiguous. Germline CDR1 MGHRA, CDR2 YSYEKL. This CDR3 is built from 14 residues. V was pared by 0 bases and J by 5 bases, with 8 bases between. The CDR3 nucleotides read TGCGCCAGCAGCCAAGAGGAGTGGTATCAGCCCCAGCATTTT. Translating gives CASSQEEWYQPQHF.

V usage is TRBV4-1 and J usage is TRBJ2-4, with TRBD2 identical over 11 bases. Trimming removed 1 base from V and 3 bases from J; junction bases left unmatched: 5. The CDR3 is 17 amino acids. The germline V gene has CDR1 MGHRA and CDR2 YSYEKL. CDR3 nucleotides: TGCGCCAGCAGCCAAGCCCCTAGCGGGAGGTTCAAAAACATTCAGTACTTC. Its protein product is CASSQAPSGRFKNIQYF.

The V call is TRBV6-5, the J call TRBJ2-3, with 7 bases fitting TRBD1. CDR1 and CDR2 from the germline V gene are MNHEY and SVGAGI. CDR3 size: 14 residues. Trimming cost V 5 bases and J 4 bases; bases outside gene matches: 6. DNA of the CDR3: TGTGCCAGCAGTAAAACAGGGGCGGCAGATACGCAGTATTTT. Amino acids: CASSKTGAADTQYF.

The chain combines TRBV9 with TRBJ2-1; 10 bases match TRBD2. CDR1 and CDR2 from the germline V gene are SGDLS and YYNGEE. This CDR3 contains 17 residues. Losses at the gene ends were 0 bases for V and 5 bases for J; bases not matched to a gene: 8. As DNA, the CDR3 is TGTGCCAGCAGCGTAGATACTTGGACTAGCGGCAACAATGAGCAGTTCTTC. It specifies CASSVDTWTSGNNEQFF.

This clone was counted a few times. The J gene is TRBJ1-1, the V gene TRBV9, with D perhaps TRBD1 (6 bases). Germline CDR1 SGDLS, CDR2 YYNGEE. This CDR3 contains 13 residues. The V gene lost 4 bases and the J gene lost 4 bases, with 11 bases spanning the gap. CDR3 region: CASSPGTTTEAFF. CDR3 nucleotides: TGTGCCAGCAGCCCCGGGACAACCACTGAAGCTTTCTTT.

The genes are TRBV19 and TRBJ1-4, with D possibly matching TRBD1 (6 bases). Germline CDR1 and CDR2: LNHDA and SQIVND (reference sequence). The CDR3 consists of 15 residues. Trimming shortened V by 1 base and J by 8 bases, and 14 bases separated the two germline ends. The CDR3 DNA reads as TGTGCCAGTAGTATAGCGGGGGGCCGGAGCGAAAAACTGTTTTTT. This sequence encodes CASSIAGGRSEKLFF.

This chain uses TRBV7-6 with TRBJ2-7, with D perhaps matching TRBD1 (6 bases). The CDR3 loop spans 15 amino acids. Trimming pared 5 bases from V and 7 bases from J, leaving 21 bases between. Germline CDR1 and CDR2: SGHVS and FNYEAQ. The CDR3 DNA reads TGTGCCAGCAGCCCAAGGGGGTCCAGACTCGGGGAGCAGTACTTC. Residues: CASSPRGSRLGEQYF.

The chain couples TRBV19 to TRBJ2-1; TRBD2 matches 8 bases. CDR1 and CDR2 (germline): LNHDA, SQIVND (reference sequence). The CDR3 has 17 residues. V trimming: 3 bases; J trimming: 1 base; junction bases outside the gene matches: 8. CDR3 DNA: TGTGCCAGTAGTATTTTTCCTAGCGGGTTATCCTACAATGAGCAGTTCTTC. Translating gives CASSIFPSGLSYNEQFF. The full variable domain, with the rest looked up from reference TRBV19 and TRBJ2-1, is DGGITQSPKYLFRKEGQNVTLSCEQNLNHDAMYWYRQDPGQGLRLIYYSQIVNDFQKGDIAEGYSVSREKKESFPLTVTSAQKNPTAFYLCASSIFPSGLSYNEQFFGPGTRLTVL.

V usage is TRBV6-5 and J usage is TRBJ1-5, with a tentative D call TRBD1 (5 bases). Per germline, CDR1 MNHEY and CDR2 SVGAGI. This CDR3 has 14 amino acids. The V end lost 4 bases, the J end lost 4 bases, and 11 bases lay between the germline ends. The DNA for the CDR3 is TGTGCCAGCAGTTTGTCTCAGGGTAATCAGCCCCAGCATTTT. This gives the protein CASSLSQGNQPQHF.

The genes are TRBV15 and TRBJ2-1, with a weak D call TRBD2 (5 bases). Trimming took 6 bases from V and 4 from J, leaving 16 bases between them. CDR1 LNHNV and CDR2 YYDKDF come from the germline V gene (reference sequence). CDR3 length: 15 amino acids. The CDR3 here is CATSPERLRYNEQFF. The CDR3 DNA is TGTGCCACCAGTCCGGAGCGGTTACGATACAATGAGCAGTTCTTC.

The chain recombines TRBV27 with TRBJ2-5, with 10 bases that match TRBD2. V was clipped by 5 bases and J by 1 base; unmatched bases: 7. Germline CDR1 is MNHEY and CDR2 is SMNVEV (reference sequence). The CDR3 is 16 residues long. The CDR3: CASSTRTSGVQETQYF. Here the CDR3 DNA reads TGTGCCAGCAGTACGAGGACTAGCGGCGTCCAAGAGACCCAGTACTTC.

The chain links TRBV11-2 to TRBJ2-7, with D possibly matching TRBD1 (6 bases). The CDR3 loop spans 12 amino acids. Deletions cut 6 bases from V and 3 bases from J, with 9 bases between. Germline CDR1 reads SGHAT; CDR2 reads FQNNGV. CDR3 region: CASRQGIYEQYF. CDR3 DNA: TGTGCCAGCAGACAGGGAATCTACGAGCAGTACTTC.

The V gene is TRBV7-3, the J gene TRBJ2-3, with D perhaps matching TRBD1 (7 bases). The CDR3 is 15 residues long. Trimming removed 4 bases at V and 0 bases at J, with 11 bases between. Germline V lookup: CDR1 SGHTA, CDR2 FQGTGA. The DNA of the CDR3 is TGTGCCAGCAGCTCTTCAGGGGGGAGCACAGATACGCAGTATTTT. Protein sequence: CASSSSGGSTDTQYF.

V gene TRBV28 combines with J gene TRBJ2-3; D not resolved. CDR1 and CDR2 (germline): MDHEN, SYDVKM. V lost 3 bases, J lost 3 bases, and 10 bases lay in between. The CDR3 loop spans 14 amino acids. The CDR3 coding sequence is TGTGCCAGCAGTTTGCGGTTGGTGACAGATACGCAGTATTTT. This translates into CASSLRLVTDTQYF.

This chain joins TRBV6-5 and TRBJ2-7; 10 bases are shared with TRBD2. Germline values: CDR1 MNHEY, CDR2 SVGAGI. This CDR3 is built from 16 residues. V trimming: 3 bases; J trimming: 4 bases; junction bases outside the gene matches: 9. The CDR3 DNA reads as TGTGCCAGCAGTTATCGAGGACTAGCGGCGACTTACGAGCAGTACTTC. Translating gives CASSYRGLAATYEQYF.

The chain combines TRBV2 with TRBJ1-4, with TRBD1 identical over 7 bases. In germline, CDR1 is SNHLY, CDR2 FYNNEI. V was pared by 2 bases and J by 5 bases, with 5 bases of the junction left unmatched. This CDR3 has 15 residues. The CDR3 DNA sequence: TGTGCCAGCAGTGAAACGACAGGGTACAATGAAAAACTGTTTTTT. Its protein product is CASSETTGYNEKLFF.

The chain couples TRBV19 to TRBJ2-7; 8 bases align to TRBD2. The germline V gene encodes CDR1 LNHDA and CDR2 SQIVND (reference sequence). There are 13 residues in the CDR3. Unmatched junction bases numbered 4, after V lost 3 bases and J lost 6 bases. The CDR3 region has the DNA TGTGCCAGTAGTATGGGACTAGTCCGCGAGCAGTACTTC. Protein: CASSMGLVREQYF. The variable domain in full, completed from reference TRBV19 and TRBJ2-7, reads DGGITQSPKYLFRKEGQNVTLSCEQNLNHDAMYWYRQDPGQGLRLIYYSQIVNDFQKGDIAEGYSVSREKKESFPLTVTSAQKNPTAFYLCASSMGLVREQYFGPGTRLTVT.

The chain links TRBV13 to TRBJ2-5; D is unclear. The CDR3 contains 14 residues. Germline V gene data show CDR1 as PRHDT and CDR2 as FYEKMQ (reference sequence). Trimming stripped 2 bases from V and 2 bases from J, with 9 bases between. This CDR3 is CASSLMLFQETQYF. The CDR3 DNA reads TGTGCCAGCAGCTTAATGTTATTTCAAGAGACCCAGTACTTC.

CDR3 bases: TGTGCCAGCAGCGTAGAACTAGCGGGAGCCCCCTACGAGCAGTACTTC. Translated: CASSVELAGAPYEQYF. The genes are TRBV9 and TRBJ2-7; TRBD2 agrees at 11 bases. Germline V lookup: CDR1 SGDLS, CDR2 YYNGEE. Trimming cost V 0 bases and J 2 bases; bases outside gene matches: 4. The CDR3 length is 16 residues.

The rearrangement uses TRBV7-6 and TRBJ2-1; perhaps TRBD2 as D (6 bases). Trimming took 5 bases from V and 6 from J, leaving 14 bases between them. The CDR3 totals 14 residues. Per germline, CDR1 SGHVS and CDR2 FNYEAQ. The CDR3 DNA follows: TGTGCCAGCAGCGCTGGGACTTTCCTCAATGAGCAGTTCTTC. It codes for CASSAGTFLNEQFF.

The chain couples TRBV6-5 to TRBJ2-2, with D uncertain. The CDR3 runs to 12 residues. Trimming removed 0 bases from V and 4 bases from J, with 0 bases in between. Germline V gene lookup returns CDR1 MNHEY and CDR2 SVGAGI. CDR3 sequence (DNA): TGTGCCAGCAGTTACTCCACCGGGGAGCTGTTTTTT. Its translation: CASSYSTGELFF.

The genes are TRBV7-3 and TRBJ2-3, with D perhaps matching TRBD1 or TRBD2 (6 bases each). The CDR3 totals 14 residues. Trimming removed 2 bases at V and 6 bases at J, with 12 bases between. CDR1 is SGHTA and CDR2 is FQGTGA in the germline V gene. The CDR3 DNA follows: TGTGCCAGCAGCTTAGGAGGGGGGATTGATACGCAGTATTTT. The encoded protein is CASSLGGGIDTQYF. The complete variable domain, with remaining parts taken from reference TRBV7-3 and TRBJ2-3, reads GAGVSQTPSNKVTEKGKYVELRCDPISGHTALYWYRQSLGQGPEFLIYFQGTGAADDSGLPNDRFFAVRPEGSVSTLKIQRTERGDSAVYLCASSLGGGIDTQYFGPGTRLTVL.

V and J are TRBV5-1 and TRBJ2-1; TRBD2 might be the D (5 bases). Germline CDR1 and CDR2: SGHRS and YFSETQ. This CDR3 is built from 16 residues. Trimming took 2 bases from V and 8 from J, leaving 20 bases between them. The CDR3 DNA reads TGCGCCAGCAGCTTATACGGGGTATTACGTGGAGATGAGCAGTTCTTC. This sequence encodes CASSLYGVLRGDEQFF.

The chain joins TRBV13 to TRBJ2-3; 12 bases fit TRBD2. The V gene's germline CDR1 is PRHDT and CDR2 FYEKMQ (reference sequence). The CDR3 length is 16 residues. Trimming cost V 4 bases and J 6 bases; bases outside gene matches: 8. This CDR3 reads CASSYLAGGDRDTQYF. CDR3 sequence (DNA): TGTGCCAGCAGCTACCTAGCGGGAGGGGACAGGGATACGCAGTATTTT.